This T cell receptor (beta chain) was captured by sequencing in a study of blood T cell repertoires in COVID-19. Study background: Nucleic acid was either cDNA or gDNA, and it came from T cells, B-cell-depleted T cells, or PBMCs.

All enrollees were roughly 18 to 95 years old and from about 24 US areas. TCRdb's copy holds only in-frame clones and misses some; the assay was immunoSEQ multiplex PCR. The sample includes 300,000 to 500,000 clones, approximately 87% seen only once; the top ten take 0.95% to 1%. The source is a woman aged 30 to 39 with acute COVID-19. Input material: PBMCs or T cells enriched from blood (not recorded which).

The DNA of the CDR3 is TGTGCCAGCAGCTTAGATCTAGGACAAACCTCTGGAAACACCATATATTTT. Residues: CASSLDLGQTSGNTIYF. The rearrangement uses TRBV11-2 and TRBJ1-3; TRBD1 might be the D (5 bases). Germline CDR1 and CDR2: SGHAT and FQNNGV. V was cut by 0 bases and J by 0 bases, with 12 bases left in between. The CDR3 is made up of 17 amino acids.